The 10 T cell receptor beta chains below were found in one sample sequenced in a study of T cell repertoires in cytomegalovirus infection. MiXCR, run by TCRdb on the reads, gives a single entry per CDR3 protein. Among almost 500,000 distinct CDR3 sequences listed, 11% were seen once. The material sequenced was PBMCs. These receptors all stem from a human donor in good health (CMV status not recorded). Some clones in this sample may be carry-over from other donors' samples.

This clonotype showed up many times. The DNA of the CDR3 is TGTGCCAGTAGGGGCCGTGACAATCAGCCCCAGCATTTT. Translation gives CASRGRDNQPQHF. V and J are TRBV19 and TRBJ1-5, with D uncertain. This CDR3 is built from 13 residues. The germline V gene has CDR1 LNHDA and CDR2 SQIVND (reference sequence). V lost 6 bases and J lost 3, with 9 bases in between.

This clonotype has ten or more counts. This sequence joins TRBV7-2 and TRBJ2-3, with D hard to call. This CDR3 contains 14 residues. Germline values: CDR1 SGHTA, CDR2 FQGNSA. V gave up 1 base and J gave up 6 bases, with 11 bases separating them. The CDR3 DNA follows: TGTGCCAGCAGCTTAGACGTGCGGAAGGATACGCAGTATTTT. Translating it yields CASSLDVRKDTQYF.

This clonotype was observed at least ten times. The chain joins TRBV24-1 to TRBJ1-2; 9 nucleotides align to TRBD1. CDR3 length equals 14 residues. In germline, CDR1 is KGHDR, CDR2 SFDVKD. After removal of 3 bases from V and 5 bases from J, the junction contained 3 bases not matched to a gene. CDR3 region: CATSDPGQGYGYTF. The DNA for the CDR3 is TGTGCCACCAGTGATCCTGGACAGGGGTATGGCTACACCTTC.

J is TRBJ2-2 and V is TRBV7-9; TRBD1 agrees at 10 bases. The CDR3 has 18 amino acids. CDR1 is SEHNR, CDR2 FQNEAQ, per germline (reference sequence). Losses at the gene ends were 1 base for V and 6 bases for J; bases not matched to a gene: 11. DNA of the CDR3: TGTGCCAGCAGCTTAGTAGCCCCGGGACAGGGGAAAGCCGGGGAGCTGTTTTTT. This gives the protein CASSLVAPGQGKAGELFF.

Notes on this clonotype: The junction shows a germline mismatch at one end, possibly a read error. This rearrangement joins TRBV6-2 or TRBV6-3 to TRBJ2-2; TRBD1 matches at 8 bases. CDR1 is MNHEY, CDR2 SVGEGT, per germline. The CDR3 totals 16 residues. CDR3: CANSSGQGIRTGELFF. CDR3 in DNA: TGTGCCAACAGTTCCGGACAGGGAATTCGCACCGGGGAGCTGTTTTTT.

The chain is built from TRBV20-1 and TRBJ2-2; TRBD1 aligns across 11 bases. CDR1 is DFQATT, CDR2 SNEGSKA, per germline (reference sequence). This CDR3 is built from 14 residues. Unmatched junction bases numbered 3, after V lost 5 bases and J lost 4 bases. The DNA for the CDR3 is TGCAGTGCTGGACAGGGGGCGACCACCGGGGAGCTGTTTTTT. This encodes CSAGQGATTGELFF.

Many counts were recorded for this clonotype. V gene TRBV5-1 combines with J gene TRBJ2-2; 7 bases line up with TRBD1. The CDR3 contains 16 residues. The trim removed 3 bases at V and 5 bases at J, leaving 10 bases unmatched. Germline CDR1 and CDR2: SGHRS and YFSETQ. The CDR3 nucleotides read TGCGCCAGCAGCTCTACAGGGGTCGATGAAACCGGGGAGCTGTTTTTT. As protein: CASSSTGVDETGELFF.

In its sample, this clonotype was seen many times. The chain employs TRBV19 and TRBJ2-1; D is unresolved. This CDR3 region has 12 residues. The germline V gene has CDR1 LNHDA and CDR2 SQIVND (reference sequence). V was cut by 5 bases and J by 9 bases, with 11 bases left in between. The CDR3 protein is CASSARDGEQFF. CDR3 DNA sequence: TGTGCCAGTAGTGCTAGGGATGGTGAGCAGTTCTTC.

There are many counts of this clonotype. The gene calls are TRBV6-1 and TRBJ2-7; TRBD2 might be the D (7 bases). The CDR3 runs to 17 residues. The V end lost 6 bases, the J end lost 6 bases, and 27 bases lay between the germline ends. The germline V gene encodes CDR1 MNHNS and CDR2 SASEGT. This CDR3 is CASREGGPLRSGAEQYF. CDR3 sequence (DNA): TGTGCCAGCAGGGAGGGAGGGCCTCTTCGGTCAGGGGCCGAGCAGTACTTC.

In this sample, this clonotype turned up many times. The J gene is TRBJ2-1, the V gene TRBV6-1, with 10 bases that match TRBD2. The CDR3 sequence is 15 residues long. Germline V gene data show CDR1 as MNHNS and CDR2 as SASEGT. Unmatched junction bases numbered 12, after V lost 7 bases and J lost 9 bases. The CDR3 here is CASILGLAGEGEQFF. The DNA for the CDR3 is TGTGCCAGCATCTTGGGGCTAGCGGGAGAGGGTGAGCAGTTCTTC.